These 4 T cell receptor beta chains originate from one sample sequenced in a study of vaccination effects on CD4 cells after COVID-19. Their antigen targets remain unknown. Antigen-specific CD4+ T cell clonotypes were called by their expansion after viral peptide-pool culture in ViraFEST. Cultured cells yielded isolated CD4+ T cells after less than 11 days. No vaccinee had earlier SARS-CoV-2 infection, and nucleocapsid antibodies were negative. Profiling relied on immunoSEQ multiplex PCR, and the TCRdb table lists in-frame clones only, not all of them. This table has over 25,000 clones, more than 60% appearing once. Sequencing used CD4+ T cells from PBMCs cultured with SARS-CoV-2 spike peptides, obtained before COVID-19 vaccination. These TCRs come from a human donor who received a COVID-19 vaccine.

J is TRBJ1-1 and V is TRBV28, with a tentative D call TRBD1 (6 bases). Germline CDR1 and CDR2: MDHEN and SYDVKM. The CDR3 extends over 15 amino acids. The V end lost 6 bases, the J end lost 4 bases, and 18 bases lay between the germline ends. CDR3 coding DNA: TGTGCCAGCAGAAAAAACCAGGGGTTGGGCACTGAAGCTTTCTTT. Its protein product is CASRKNQGLGTEAFF.

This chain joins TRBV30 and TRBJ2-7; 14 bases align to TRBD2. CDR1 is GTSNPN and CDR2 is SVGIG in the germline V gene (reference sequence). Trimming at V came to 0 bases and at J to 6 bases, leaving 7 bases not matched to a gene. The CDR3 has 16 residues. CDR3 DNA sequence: TGTGCCTGGAGTGTACTGGGGACTAGCGGGAGCTCCGAGCAGTACTTC. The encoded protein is CAWSVLGTSGSSEQYF. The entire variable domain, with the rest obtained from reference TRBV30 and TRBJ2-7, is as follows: SQTIHQWPATLVQPVGSPLSLECTVEGTSNPNLYWYRQAAGRGLQLLFYSVGIGQISSEVPQNLSASRPQDRQFILSSKKLLLSDSGFYLCAWSVLGTSGSSEQYFGPGTRLTVT.

The CDR3 reads CASSIEANSPLHF. The CDR3 DNA reads TGTGCCAGTAGTATAGAAGCTAATTCACCCCTCCACTTT. This chain connects TRBV19 to TRBJ1-6; the D is unclear. V was cut by 0 bases and J by 6 bases, with 3 bases left in between. There are 13 residues in the CDR3. The germline V gene encodes CDR1 LNHDA and CDR2 SQIVND (reference sequence).

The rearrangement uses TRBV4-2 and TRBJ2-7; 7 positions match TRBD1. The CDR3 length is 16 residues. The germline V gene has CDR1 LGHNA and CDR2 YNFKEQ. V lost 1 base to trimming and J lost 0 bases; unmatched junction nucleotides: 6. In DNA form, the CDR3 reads TGTGCCAGCAGCCAAGGAACACAGGGGATCTCCTACGAGCAGTACTTC. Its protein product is CASSQGTQGISYEQYF.